These 8 T cell receptor beta chains were sequenced from one sample in a study of OX40 agonist ivuxolimab in advanced cancers. Repertoires were generated with immunoSEQ multiplex PCR, while TCRdb's copy carries only in-frame clones and drops some. The sample lists about 66,000 clones, 75% to 95% occurring once. The starting material was CD4+ or CD8+ T cells sorted from blood, obtained in a trial of the OX40 agonist ivuxolimab. The receptors originated from an adult with an advanced solid tumor such as melanoma, head and neck, liver or kidney cancer.

The rearrangement joins TRBV2 to TRBJ1-4; 8 nucleotides line up with TRBD1. This CDR3 contains 14 residues. The germline V gene has CDR1 SNHLY and CDR2 FYNNEI. J lost 5 bases, V lost 4 bases, and 3 bases had no gene match. CDR3 DNA sequence: TGTGCCAGCAGTGGACAGGGGAAAAATGAAAAACTGTTTTTT. Protein sequence: CASSGQGKNEKLFF.

This rearrangement joins TRBV5-1 to TRBJ2-2; maybe TRBD1 (5 bases). CDR1 SGHRS and CDR2 YFSETQ come from the germline V gene. This CDR3 comprises 14 residues. V gave up 2 bases and J gave up 7 bases, with 12 bases separating them. The CDR3 loop reads CASSFIVGVGELFF. CDR3 sequence (DNA): TGCGCCAGCAGCTTCATAGTAGGGGTCGGGGAGCTGTTTTTT.

The chain combines TRBV19 with TRBJ2-1; 7 nucleotides agree with TRBD2. The V and J ends lost 6 bases and 12 bases, in that order; junction bases with no gene match: 11. Germline V gene sequence: CDR1 LNHDA, CDR2 SQIVND (reference sequence). The CDR3 consists of 13 residues. The chain's CDR3 is CASSLAEVPRQFF. The CDR3 DNA is TGTGCCAGTAGCCTAGCGGAGGTCCCCCGGCAGTTCTTC.

Points on this clone: The same CDR3 is also encoded by other DNA sequences in this sample. The V gene is TRBV15, the J gene TRBJ1-4; D unresolved. The CDR3 runs 15 residues. Germline assignment: CDR1 LNHNV and CDR2 YYDKDF (reference sequence). V was clipped by 0 bases and J by 5 bases, with 10 bases between them. The CDR3 DNA follows: TGTGCCACCAGCAGAGAGGGCAGAACAAATGAAAAACTGTTTTTT. This gives the protein CATSREGRTNEKLFF.

The CDR3 region has the DNA TGTGCCAGCAGTTTCGCGACAGGGTCCTACAATGAGCAGTTCTTC. It encodes CASSFATGSYNEQFF. The chain employs TRBV28 and TRBJ2-1; 7 nucleotides agree with TRBD1. Germline V gives CDR1 MDHEN, CDR2 SYDVKM. The CDR3 is made up of 15 amino acids. Trimming cost V 3 bases and J 1 base; bases outside gene matches: 3.

This rearrangement joins TRBV7-3 to TRBJ2-2; tentatively, D is TRBD1 or TRBD2 (5 bases each). Looked up from germline, CDR1 is SGHTA and CDR2 is FQGTGA. Trimming took 2 bases from V and 7 from J, leaving 8 bases between them. The CDR3 is 13 residues long. CDR3 in DNA: TGTGCCAGCAGCTTAGGGGGAGACGGGGAGCTGTTTTTT. This gives the protein CASSLGGDGELFF.

This chain joins TRBV7-2 and TRBJ2-1; 11 bases are a match to TRBD2. The CDR3 totals 19 residues. Per germline, CDR1 SGHTA and CDR2 FQGNSA. J gave up 6 bases and V 0 bases, and 13 bases lay outside the gene matches. CDR3 amino acids: CASSLALGQLAGARNEQFF. CDR3 DNA: TGTGCCAGCAGCTTAGCGTTAGGTCAACTAGCGGGAGCTCGCAATGAGCAGTTCTTC. The whole variable domain, filled in from reference TRBV7-2 and TRBJ2-1, reads GAGVSQSPSNKVTEKGKDVELRCDPISGHTALYWYRQSLGQGLEFLIYFQGNSAPDKSGLPSDRFSAERTGGSVSTLTIQRTQQEDSAVYLCASSLALGQLAGARNEQFFGPGTRLTVL.

This chain uses TRBV27 with TRBJ2-5; D might be TRBD1 (5 bases). The CDR3 is 15 residues long. The V end lost 2 bases, the J end lost 5 bases, and 15 bases lay between the germline ends. Germline CDR1 MNHEY, CDR2 SMNVEV (reference sequence). Written as DNA, the CDR3 is TGTGCCAGCAGTTTAGGTGGGGCGGCAGGGGAGACCCAGTACTTC. This encodes CASSLGGAAGETQYF.